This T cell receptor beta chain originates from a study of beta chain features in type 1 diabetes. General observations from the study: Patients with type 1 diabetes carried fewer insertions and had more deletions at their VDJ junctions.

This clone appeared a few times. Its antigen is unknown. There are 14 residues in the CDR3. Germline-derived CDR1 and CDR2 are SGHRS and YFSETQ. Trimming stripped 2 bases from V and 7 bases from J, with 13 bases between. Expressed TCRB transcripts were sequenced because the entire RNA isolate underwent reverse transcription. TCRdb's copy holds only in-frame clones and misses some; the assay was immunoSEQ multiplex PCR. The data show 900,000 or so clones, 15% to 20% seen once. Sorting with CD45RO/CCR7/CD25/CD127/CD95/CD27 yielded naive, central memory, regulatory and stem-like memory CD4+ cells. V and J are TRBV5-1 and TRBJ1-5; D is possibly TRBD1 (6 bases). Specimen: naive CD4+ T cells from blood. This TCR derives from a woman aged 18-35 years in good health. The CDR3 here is CASSFGGNGQPQHF. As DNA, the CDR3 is TGCGCCAGCAGCTTTGGGGGCAATGGGCAGCCCCAGCATTTT. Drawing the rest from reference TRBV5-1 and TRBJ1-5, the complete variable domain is KAGVTQTPRYLIKTRGQQVTLSCSPISGHRSVSWYQQTPGQGLQFLFEYFSETQRNKGNFPGRFSGRQFSNSRSEMNVSTLELGDSALYLCASSFGGNGQPQHFGDGTRLSIL.